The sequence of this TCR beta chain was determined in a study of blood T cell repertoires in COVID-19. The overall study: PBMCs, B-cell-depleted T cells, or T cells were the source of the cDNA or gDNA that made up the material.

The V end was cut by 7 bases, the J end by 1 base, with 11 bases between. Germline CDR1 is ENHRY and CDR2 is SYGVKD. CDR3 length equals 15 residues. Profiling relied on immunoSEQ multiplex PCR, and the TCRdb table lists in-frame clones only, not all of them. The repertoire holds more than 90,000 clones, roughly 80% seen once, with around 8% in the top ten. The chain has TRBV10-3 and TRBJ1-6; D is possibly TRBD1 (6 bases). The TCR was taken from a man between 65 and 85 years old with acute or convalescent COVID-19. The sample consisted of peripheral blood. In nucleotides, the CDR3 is TGTGCCATCACAGAAGGGACATCCTATAATTCACCCCTCCACTTT. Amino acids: CAITEGTSYNSPLHF.